What follows are 9 T cell receptor beta chains derived from one specimen sequenced in a study of Graves' ophthalmopathy and Graves' hyperthyroidism. The sequenced template was RNA, covering the TCR beta CDR3 region. HTBI primers were employed in first-round RT-PCR, then a second-round multiplex PCR followed. TCRdb re-called the multiplex PCR reads with MiXCR, one entry per CDR3 protein. The sample holds 300,000 to 350,000 distinct CDR3 sequences; roughly 15% are singletons and the top ten take approximately 13%. Sequencing was carried out using peripheral blood. The receptors here all came from an adult man with Graves' ophthalmopathy.

This clonotype was seen many times. The chain carries TRBV20-1 and TRBJ2-5; possibly TRBD1 for D (5 bases). V dropped 3 bases and J dropped 2 bases, with 16 bases sitting between them. The CDR3 sequence is 15 residues long. Per germline, CDR1 DFQATT and CDR2 SNEGSKA (reference sequence). In DNA, the CDR3 is TGCAGTGCTAGCATACGCCGGACACTACAAGAGACCCAGTACTTC. Encoded protein: CSASIRRTLQETQYF.

This clonotype was seen at least ten times. V is TRBV19 and J is TRBJ1-5, with TRBD1 as a possible D gene (5 bases). Trimming pared 3 bases from V and 11 bases from J, leaving 14 bases between. CDR1 and CDR2 from the germline V gene are LNHDA and SQIVND (reference sequence). There are 13 residues in the CDR3. CDR3 sequence: CASSMGGGKAQHF. The CDR3 bases are TGTGCCAGTAGTATGGGGGGGGGGAAAGCCCAGCATTTT.

This clonotype came up many times. The rearrangement joins TRBV29-1 to TRBJ1-1, with D possibly matching TRBD1 (5 bases). Deletions cut 7 bases from V and 4 bases from J, with 19 bases between. The length of the CDR3 is 14 residues. CDR1 and CDR2 from the germline V gene are SQVTM and ANQGSEA. The DNA of the CDR3 is TGCAGCGGGCGGCCGGGACTGTCGAGCACTGAAGCTTTCTTT. This sequence encodes CSGRPGLSSTEAFF.

This clonotype was recorded at least ten times. This chain connects TRBV29-1 to TRBJ2-7; 7 bases map to TRBD1. The CDR3 loop spans 13 amino acids. Germline CDR1 is SQVTM and CDR2 is ANQGSEA. J was trimmed by 6 bases and V by 7 bases; bases with no gene match: 12. The CDR3 region is CSASPGGSGEQYF. The CDR3 bases are TGCAGCGCCAGCCCAGGGGGATCTGGCGAGCAGTACTTC.

This clonotype was seen at least ten times. The gene calls are TRBV5-1 and TRBJ2-5; 11 nucleotides align to TRBD2. Trimming removed 3 bases from V and 2 bases from J; junction bases left unmatched: 6. The length of the CDR3 is 16 residues. Germline loops: CDR1 SGHRS, CDR2 YFSETQ. The CDR3 protein is CASSSKTSGVQETQYF. The DNA of the CDR3 is TGCGCCAGCAGCTCTAAGACTAGCGGGGTACAAGAGACCCAGTACTTC.

This clonotype was detected many times. This sequence joins TRBV29-1 and TRBJ1-1; tentatively, D is TRBD1 (5 bases). Germline V gene sequence: CDR1 SQVTM, CDR2 ANQGSEA. The CDR3 sequence is 14 residues long. V was shortened by 7 bases and J by 1 base, with 16 bases between the two germline ends. DNA for the CDR3: TGCAGCGCCCATCCCCAGGGTGCGAACACTGAAGCTTTCTTT. This encodes CSAHPQGANTEAFF.

This clonotype was observed many times. The V gene is TRBV5-5, the J gene TRBJ2-7; D ambiguous. V was pared by 2 bases and J by 3 bases, with 12 bases between. The CDR3 consists of 14 residues. Germline V gene data show CDR1 as SGHKS and CDR2 as YYEKEE (reference sequence). CDR3 protein: CASSFQPGLYEQYF. In DNA form, the CDR3 reads TGTGCCAGCAGCTTTCAACCGGGCCTCTACGAGCAGTACTTC. The variable domain in full, with the rest retrieved from reference TRBV5-5 and TRBJ2-7, is DAGVTQSPTHLIKTRGQQVTLRCSPISGHKSVSWYQQVLGQGPQFIFQYYEKEERGRGNFPDRFSARQFPNYSSELNVNALLLGDSALYLCASSFQPGLYEQYFGPGTRLTVT.

The chain uses TRBV15 and TRBJ1-5, with 10 bases that match TRBD1. The CDR3 consists of 15 residues. Losses at the gene ends were 5 bases for V and 4 bases for J; bases not matched to a gene: 5. Germline V gene sequence: CDR1 LNHNV, CDR2 YYDKDF (reference sequence). DNA of the CDR3: TGTGCCACCAGCTCCCGACAGGGGGCGAATCAGCCCCAGCATTTT. Its protein is CATSSRQGANQPQHF. The whole variable domain, remainder taken from reference TRBV15 and TRBJ1-5, is DAMVIQNPRYQVTQFGKPVTLSCSQTLNHNVMYWYQQKSSQAPKLLFHYYDKDFNNEADTPDNFQSRRPNTSFCFLDIRSPGLGDTAMYLCATSSRQGANQPQHFGDGTRLSIL.

This clonotype was picked up many times. The V and J genes are TRBV11-2 and TRBJ1-1, with 7 nucleotides matching TRBD1. The CDR3 extends over 15 amino acids. V was pared by 5 bases and J by 6 bases, with 12 bases of the junction left unmatched. Germline V gene data show CDR1 as SGHAT and CDR2 as FQNNGV. The CDR3 sequence: CASSDTTGVIAEAFF. CDR3 in DNA: TGTGCCAGCAGCGACACCACAGGGGTTATCGCTGAAGCTTTCTTT. Drawing the rest from reference TRBV11-2 and TRBJ1-1, the complete variable domain is EAGVAQSPRYKIIEKRQSVAFWCNPISGHATLYWYQQILGQGPKLLIQFQNNGVVDDSQLPKDRFSAERLKGVDSTLKIQPAKLEDSAVYLCASSDTTGVIAEAFFGQGTRLTVV.